This T cell receptor (beta chain) was obtained from a study of T-cell memory formation after mild COVID-19. Trimming left V 5 bases short and J 2 bases short, with 17 bases between. The CDR3 loop spans 16 amino acids. Germline CDR1 KGHSH, CDR2 LQKENI. It was 5'RACE with constant-segment primers that produced the TCR alpha and TCR beta cDNA libraries, which carried sample barcodes and UMIs. TCRdb recomputed calls from the 5' RACE reads with MiXCR, one row per CDR3 protein. The sample lists roughly 450,000 distinct CDR3 sequences; about 20% were seen once. Sequencing was done on a sample of PBMCs or a T cell subset sorted from them (not recorded which). The source of this sequence is a man aged 18 to 30 who had mild COVID-19 (a few samples of this study predate the infection). Cell type and time point are not known. The rearrangement uses TRBV18 and TRBJ2-3; D is unclear. The CDR3 nucleotides are TGTGCCAGCTCATCTATCGACGAGTGGACCACAGATACGCAGTATTTT. Its translation: CASSSIDEWTTDTQYF. Full variable domain (rest looked up from reference TRBV18 and TRBJ2-3): NAGVMQNPRHLVRRRGQEARLRCSPMKGHSHVYWYRQLPEEGLKFMVYLQKENIIDESGMPKERFSAEFPKEGPSILRIQQVVRGDSAAYFCASSSIDEWTTDTQYFGPGTRLTVL.